This record concerns one T cell receptor (beta chain) sequence. Its specificity is unknown. The record originates from a study of T cell repertoires in cytomegalovirus infection. The V gene's germline CDR1 is SGDLS and CDR2 YYNGEE. Trimming shortened V by 3 bases and J by 10 bases, and 11 bases separated the two germline ends. The CDR3 is made up of 12 amino acids. TCRdb redid the calling of the reads with MiXCR, one entry per CDR3 protein. The sample comprises approximately 150,000 distinct CDR3 sequences, roughly 22% of which are singletons, and 25% rests with the top ten. The source was CD8+ T cells from cultured PBMCs, collected from culture after CMV antigen stimulation. This rearrangement joins TRBV9 to TRBJ2-1; tentative D call: TRBD1 (6 bases). This sequence originates from a human donor in good health (CMV status not recorded). Some clones in this sample may be carry-over from other donors' samples. CDR3 nucleotide sequence: TGTGCCAGCAGCGCCGACGGGACAGAGCAGTTCTTC. Protein: CASSADGTEQFF.